These 11 T cell receptor beta chains came from one sample sequenced in a study of shared clonotypes between healthy human individuals. The repertoire was sequenced with immunoSEQ multiplex PCR; TCRdb's copy has only in-frame clones and lacks some. The table has around 2,000,000 clones, over 85% seen once. Selected positively for CCR7 and CD45RO-negative, naive CD8 cells excluded terminally differentiated effector memory CD45RA+ cells. The sequencing input was naive CD8+ T cells sorted from blood. These receptors came from a man aged 18 to 30 in good health.

This sequence joins TRBV9 and TRBJ2-7; a possible D gene is TRBD1 (6 bases). The CDR3 has 14 amino acids. V was clipped by 3 bases and J by 0 bases, with 10 bases between them. CDR1 is SGDLS and CDR2 is YYNGEE in the germline V gene. CDR3 in DNA: TGTGCCAGCAGCGACAGGGTTGACTCCTACGAGCAGTACTTC. As protein: CASSDRVDSYEQYF.

J is TRBJ2-7 and V is TRBV7-9; 7 bases align to TRBD1. The CDR3 sequence is 15 residues long. Trimming took 0 bases from V and 5 from J; bases not matched to a gene: 7. Germline CDR1 reads SEHNR; CDR2 reads FQNEAQ (reference sequence). The CDR3 sequence is CASSLALQTGNEQYF. CDR3 DNA: TGTGCCAGCAGCTTAGCGCTACAGACAGGGAACGAGCAGTACTTC.

The chain has TRBV13 and TRBJ2-7; D possibly matches TRBD1 or TRBD2 (6 bases each). The CDR3 sequence is 15 residues long. The ends were cut back, 5 bases at V and 0 bases at J, with 14 bases in the middle. Germline CDR1 and CDR2: PRHDT and FYEKMQ (reference sequence). The CDR3 is CASSEGGTFSYEQYF. The DNA of the CDR3 is TGTGCCAGCAGCGAAGGGGGGACCTTCTCCTACGAGCAGTACTTC.

J is TRBJ1-5 and V is TRBV28; 7 bases agree with TRBD1. The germline V gene has CDR1 MDHEN and CDR2 SYDVKM. The CDR3 totals 14 residues. The trim removed 1 base at V and 10 bases at J, leaving 7 bases unmatched. The CDR3 nucleotides read TGTGCCAGCAGTTTATCCGGGACAGTGTCACCCCAGCATTTT. Translation gives CASSLSGTVSPQHF.

This chain uses TRBV7-9 with TRBJ2-7, with D unclear. Germline CDR1 and CDR2: SEHNR and FQNEAQ (reference sequence). The CDR3 is made up of 13 amino acids. Trimming cost V 5 bases and J 4 bases, with 12 bases left between them. CDR3 sequence reads: CASSHLHQYEQYF. CDR3 in DNA: TGTGCCAGCAGCCACCTCCATCAGTACGAGCAGTACTTC.

The chain links TRBV21-1 to TRBJ2-7; TRBD2, the D gene given by the table, was not confirmed from the DNA. TRBV21-1 is tagged as a pseudogene. The CDR3 consists of 17 residues. CDR3 in amino acids: CASSKDPSALVGYEQYF. DNA for the CDR3: TGTGCCAGCAGCAAAGACCCTAGCGCTCTAGTGGGGTACGAGCAGTACTTC.

The V gene is TRBV19, the J gene TRBJ2-7; no clear D. CDR3 length: 15 residues. CDR1 is LNHDA and CDR2 is SQIVND in the germline V gene (reference sequence). V lost 3 bases and J 0 bases, leaving 12 bases between the germline ends. In nucleotides, the CDR3 is TGTGCCAGTAGTATCTACCTCAGCAACTCCTACGAGCAGTACTTC. Its translation: CASSIYLSNSYEQYF.

This chain uses TRBV4-1 with TRBJ2-7; D is unresolved. Germline V gene sequence: CDR1 MGHRA, CDR2 YSYEKL. Trimming removed 0 bases from V and 0 bases from J, with 6 bases in between. The CDR3 is 14 residues long. CDR3 sequence reads: CASSQDNPSYEQYF. DNA for the CDR3: TGCGCCAGCAGCCAAGATAATCCCTCCTACGAGCAGTACTTC.

The chain employs TRBV7-2 and TRBJ2-2; TRBD2 agrees at 10 bases. V shed 5 bases and J 5 bases; nucleotides not matched to a gene: 11. The CDR3 runs 17 residues. CDR1 SGHTA and CDR2 FQGNSA come from the germline V gene. The CDR3 sequence: CASSPSLAGDETGELFF. In DNA, the CDR3 is TGTGCCAGCAGCCCCTCCCTAGCGGGAGATGAGACCGGGGAGCTGTTTTTT.

This chain connects TRBV30 to TRBJ2-7; TRBD2 matches at 7 bases. V shed 7 bases and J 6 bases; nucleotides not matched to a gene: 6. Germline loops: CDR1 GTSNPN, CDR2 SVGIG (reference sequence). The CDR3 runs 11 residues. The CDR3 here is CAYGGGGEQYF. Written as DNA, the CDR3 is TGTGCCTACGGTGGGGGGGGCGAGCAGTACTTC.

The chain carries TRBV13 and TRBJ2-1; 8 nucleotides agree with TRBD2. The germline CDR1 and CDR2 sequences are PRHDT and FYEKMQ (reference sequence). V gave up 2 bases and J gave up 9 bases; unmatched junction bases: 6. This CDR3 region has 14 residues. Written as DNA, the CDR3 is TGTGCCAGCAGCTTAAGCGGGAGACGAGGTGAGCAGTTCTTC. It specifies CASSLSGRRGEQFF.